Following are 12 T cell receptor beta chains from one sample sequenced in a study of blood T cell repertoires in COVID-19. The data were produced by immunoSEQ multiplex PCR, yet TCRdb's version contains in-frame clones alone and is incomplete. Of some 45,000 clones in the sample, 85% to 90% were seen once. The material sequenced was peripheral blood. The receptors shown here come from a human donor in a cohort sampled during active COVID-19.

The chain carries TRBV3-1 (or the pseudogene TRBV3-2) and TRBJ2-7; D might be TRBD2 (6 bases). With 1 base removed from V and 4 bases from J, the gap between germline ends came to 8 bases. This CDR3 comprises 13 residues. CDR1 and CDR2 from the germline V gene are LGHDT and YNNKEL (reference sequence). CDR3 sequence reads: CASSQGREYEQYF. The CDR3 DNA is TGTGCCAGCAGCCAAGGACGGGAGTACGAGCAGTACTTC.

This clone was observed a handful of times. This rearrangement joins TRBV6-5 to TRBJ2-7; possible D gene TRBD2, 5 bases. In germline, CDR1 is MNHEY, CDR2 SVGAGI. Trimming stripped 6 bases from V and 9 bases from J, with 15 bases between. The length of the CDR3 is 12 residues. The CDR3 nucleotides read TGTGCCAGCAGCGCCGGGGAGAGGGCGCAGTACTTC. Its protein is CASSAGERAQYF.

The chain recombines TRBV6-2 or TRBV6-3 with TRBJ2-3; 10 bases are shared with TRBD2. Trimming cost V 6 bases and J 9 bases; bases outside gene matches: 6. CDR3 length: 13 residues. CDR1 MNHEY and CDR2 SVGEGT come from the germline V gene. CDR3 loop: CASSPPLAGTQYF. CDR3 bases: TGTGCCAGCAGCCCTCCACTAGCGGGGACGCAGTATTTT.

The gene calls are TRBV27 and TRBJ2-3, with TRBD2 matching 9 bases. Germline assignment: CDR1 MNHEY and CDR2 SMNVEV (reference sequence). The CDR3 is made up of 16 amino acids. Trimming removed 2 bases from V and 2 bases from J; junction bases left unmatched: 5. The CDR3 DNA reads TGTGCCAGCAGTTTACTGGCGGGGGGGCCCACAGATACGCAGTATTTT. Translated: CASSLLAGGPTDTQYF.

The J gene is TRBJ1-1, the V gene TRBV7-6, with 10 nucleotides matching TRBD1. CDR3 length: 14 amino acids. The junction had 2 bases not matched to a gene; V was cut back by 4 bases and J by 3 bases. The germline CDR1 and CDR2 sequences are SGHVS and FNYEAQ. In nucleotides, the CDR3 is TGTGCCAGCAGCTCGGGACAGGGGTACACTGAAGCTTTCTTT. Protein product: CASSSGQGYTEAFF.

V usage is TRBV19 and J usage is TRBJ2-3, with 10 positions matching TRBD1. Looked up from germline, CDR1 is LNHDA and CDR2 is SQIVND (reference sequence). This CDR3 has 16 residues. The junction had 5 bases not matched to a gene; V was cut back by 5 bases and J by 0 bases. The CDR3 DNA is TGTGCCAGTAGTTACGACAGGGGGCGGAGCACAGATACGCAGTATTTT. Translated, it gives CASSYDRGRSTDTQYF. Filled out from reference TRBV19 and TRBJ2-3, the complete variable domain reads DGGITQSPKYLFRKEGQNVTLSCEQNLNHDAMYWYRQDPGQGLRLIYYSQIVNDFQKGDIAEGYSVSREKKESFPLTVTSAQKNPTAFYLCASSYDRGRSTDTQYFGPGTRLTVL.

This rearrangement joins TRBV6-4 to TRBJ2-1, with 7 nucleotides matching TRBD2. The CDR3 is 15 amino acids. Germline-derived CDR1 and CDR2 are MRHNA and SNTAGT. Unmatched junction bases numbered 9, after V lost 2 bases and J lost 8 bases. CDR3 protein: CASSDGGGDWDEQFF. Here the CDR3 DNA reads TGTGCCAGCAGTGACGGTGGGGGGGACTGGGATGAGCAGTTCTTC.

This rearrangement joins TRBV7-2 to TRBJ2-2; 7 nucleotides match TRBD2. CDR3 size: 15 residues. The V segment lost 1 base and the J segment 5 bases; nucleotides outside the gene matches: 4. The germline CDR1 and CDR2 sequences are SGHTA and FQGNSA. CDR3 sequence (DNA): TGTGCCAGCAGCTTAGTAAGCGGGGTAACCGGGGAGCTGTTTTTT. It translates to CASSLVSGVTGELFF.

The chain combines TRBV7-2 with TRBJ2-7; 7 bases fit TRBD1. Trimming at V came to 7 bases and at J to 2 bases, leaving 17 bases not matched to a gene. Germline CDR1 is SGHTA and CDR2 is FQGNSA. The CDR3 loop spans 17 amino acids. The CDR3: CASTHGPWDSIPYEQYF. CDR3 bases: TGTGCCAGCACCCACGGTCCTTGGGACAGTATTCCCTACGAGCAGTACTTC.

The CDR3 here is CAVGQGDYQPQHF. CDR3 nucleotides: TGTGCCGTAGGACAGGGGGATTATCAGCCCCAGCATTTT. The rearrangement joins TRBV19 to TRBJ1-5; 10 nucleotides agree with TRBD1. The germline V gene has CDR1 LNHDA and CDR2 SQIVND (reference sequence). V lost 11 bases and J lost 5; bases outside the gene matches: 6. The CDR3 covers 13 residues.

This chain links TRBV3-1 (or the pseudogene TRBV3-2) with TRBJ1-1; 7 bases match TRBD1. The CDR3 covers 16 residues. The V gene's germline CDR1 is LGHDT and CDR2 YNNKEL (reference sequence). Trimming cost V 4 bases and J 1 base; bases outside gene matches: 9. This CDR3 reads CASSPQGGLRNTEAFF. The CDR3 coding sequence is TGTGCCAGCAGCCCGCAGGGGGGCTTACGGAACACTGAAGCTTTCTTT.

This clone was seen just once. This CDR3 reads CASSLMGAQPQHF. DNA for the CDR3: TGTGCCAGCAGTTTAATGGGGGCTCAGCCCCAGCATTTT. V is TRBV12-3 or TRBV12-4 and J is TRBJ1-5; TRBD1 might be the D (6 bases). V was shortened by 2 bases and J by 6 bases, with 8 bases between the two germline ends. This CDR3 region has 13 residues.